This T cell receptor (beta chain) was found in a study of shared clonotypes between healthy human individuals. Broader study findings: Naive subsets generally exceeded memory subsets in estimated richness.

The genomic DNA of each subset was split evenly across several immunoSEQ plates. TCRdb's table, derived via immunoSEQ multiplex PCR, lists solely in-frame clones and lacks some. The sample yields some 740,000 clones, 90% to 95% seen once. Germline CDR1 and CDR2: SGDLS and YYNGEE. V lost 4 bases to trimming and J lost 3 bases; unmatched junction nucleotides: 9. The CDR3 runs to 15 residues. This clone came up once. The antigen remains undetermined. The naive CD8 fraction comprised CD45RO-negative cells positively selected for CCR7 and excluded terminally differentiated effector memory CD45RA+ cells. Sequencing was performed on naive CD8+ T cells sorted from blood. This TCR was recovered from a man younger than 45 in good health. The genes are TRBV9 and TRBJ2-7; TRBD1 matches 8 bases. The CDR3 coding sequence is TGTGCCAGCAGCCCCAGGTCAGGACAGGGCTACGAGCAGTACTTC. Protein product: CASSPRSGQGYEQYF.